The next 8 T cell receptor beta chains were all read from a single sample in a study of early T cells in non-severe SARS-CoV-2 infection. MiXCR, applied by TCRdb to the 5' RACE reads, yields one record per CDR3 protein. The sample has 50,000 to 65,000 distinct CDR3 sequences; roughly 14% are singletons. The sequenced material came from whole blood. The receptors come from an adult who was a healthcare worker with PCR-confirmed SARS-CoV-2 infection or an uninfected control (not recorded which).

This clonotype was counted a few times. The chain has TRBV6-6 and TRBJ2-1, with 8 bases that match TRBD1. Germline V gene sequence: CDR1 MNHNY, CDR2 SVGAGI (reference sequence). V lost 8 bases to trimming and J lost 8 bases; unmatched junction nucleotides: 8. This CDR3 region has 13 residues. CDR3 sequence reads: CASLRDRRHEQFF. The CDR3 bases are TGTGCCAGCCTCCGGGACAGGCGCCATGAGCAGTTCTTC.

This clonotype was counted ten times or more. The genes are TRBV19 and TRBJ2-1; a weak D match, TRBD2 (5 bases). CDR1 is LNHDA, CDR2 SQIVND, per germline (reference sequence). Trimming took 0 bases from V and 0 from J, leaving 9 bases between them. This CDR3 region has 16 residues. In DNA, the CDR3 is TGTGCCAGTAGTATAGAGGAGGCCTCCTCCTACAATGAGCAGTTCTTC. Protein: CASSIEEASSYNEQFF.

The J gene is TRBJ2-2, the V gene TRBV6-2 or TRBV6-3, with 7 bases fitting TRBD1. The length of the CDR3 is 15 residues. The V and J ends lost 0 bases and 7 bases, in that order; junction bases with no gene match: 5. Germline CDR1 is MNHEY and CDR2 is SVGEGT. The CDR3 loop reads CASSYSTGIRGELFF. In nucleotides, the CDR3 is TGTGCCAGCAGTTACTCGACAGGGATTCGCGGGGAGCTGTTTTTT.

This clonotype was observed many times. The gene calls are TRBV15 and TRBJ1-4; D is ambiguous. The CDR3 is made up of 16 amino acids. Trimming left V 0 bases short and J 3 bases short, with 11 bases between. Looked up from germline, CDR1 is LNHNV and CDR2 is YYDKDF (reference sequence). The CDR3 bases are TGTGCCACCAGCAGAGAGATCGTGCAGTCTAATGAAAAACTGTTTTTT. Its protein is CATSREIVQSNEKLFF.

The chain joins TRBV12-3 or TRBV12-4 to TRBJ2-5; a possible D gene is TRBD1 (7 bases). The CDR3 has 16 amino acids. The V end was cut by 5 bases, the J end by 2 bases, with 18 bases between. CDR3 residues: CASSRVEGAWQETQYF. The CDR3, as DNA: TGTGCCAGCAGTAGAGTGGAGGGGGCTTGGCAAGAGACCCAGTACTTC.

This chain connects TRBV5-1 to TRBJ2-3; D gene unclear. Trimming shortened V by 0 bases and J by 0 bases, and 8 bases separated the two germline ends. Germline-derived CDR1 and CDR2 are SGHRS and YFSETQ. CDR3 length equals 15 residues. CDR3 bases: TGCGCCAGCAGCTTGGGACGGGCGAGCACAGATACGCAGTATTTT. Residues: CASSLGRASTDTQYF.

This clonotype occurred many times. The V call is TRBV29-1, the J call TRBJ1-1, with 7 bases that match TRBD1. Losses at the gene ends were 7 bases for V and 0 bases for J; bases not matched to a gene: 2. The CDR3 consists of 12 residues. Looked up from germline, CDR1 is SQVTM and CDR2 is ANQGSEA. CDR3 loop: CSAGTVNTEAFF. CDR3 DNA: TGCAGCGCAGGGACAGTGAACACTGAAGCTTTCTTT.

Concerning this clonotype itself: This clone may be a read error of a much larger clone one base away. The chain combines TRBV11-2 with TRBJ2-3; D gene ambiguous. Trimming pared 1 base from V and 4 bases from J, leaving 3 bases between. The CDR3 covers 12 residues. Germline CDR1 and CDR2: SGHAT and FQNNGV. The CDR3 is CASSLGSDTQYF. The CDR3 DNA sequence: TGTGCCAGCAGCTTAGGCTCAGATACGCAGTATTTT.